This TCR beta chain was identified in a study of cytomegalovirus exposure and HLA in healthy donors. Healthy donors of bone marrow made up the group. Study observations and caveats: The authors later linked a missense DCLRE1C variant to TCR beta V- and J-gene trimming.

The CDR3 has 16 amino acids. Germline CDR1 is SNHLY and CDR2 is FYNNEI. V was trimmed by 4 bases and J by 4 bases, leaving 18 bases between them. To note about this clone: The antigen remains undetermined.

Use of 60 Vbeta and 13 Jbeta primers characterized the PCR. Clones were read by immunoSEQ multiplex PCR, and TCRdb kept only the in-frame ones, dropping some. The sample records some 180,000 clones, roughly 80% being singletons. The material sequenced was PBMCs. V gene TRBV2 combines with J gene TRBJ2-3; D is possibly TRBD2 (6 bases). The sequence derives from a female donor in good health and CMV-seronegative. The CDR3 sequence is CASSVNSGGLADTQYF. The CDR3, as DNA: TGTGCCAGCAGTGTAAATAGCGGCGGACTGGCAGATACGCAGTATTTT. The variable domain in full, with the rest retrieved from reference TRBV2 and TRBJ2-3, is EPEVTQTPSHQVTQMGQEVILRCVPISNHLYFYWYRQILGQKVEFLVSFYNNEISEKSEIFDDQFSVERPDGSNFTLKIRSTKLEDSAMYFCASSVNSGGLADTQYFGPGTRLTVL.